The TCR beta chain under discussion was sequenced for a study of blood T cell repertoires in COVID-19. Recovery meant two consecutive negative NP/OP PCR tests, professional clearance, or resolved symptoms. The germline V gene has CDR1 SGHNT and CDR2 YYREEE (reference sequence). The CDR3 covers 13 residues. As handled by the study authors: The assay estimated nucleated cells by amplifying reference gene primers. The data were produced by immunoSEQ multiplex PCR, yet TCRdb's version contains in-frame clones alone and is incomplete. That table gives V, J and clone size, and the DNA gave D and trimming. This table has 400,000 or so clones, roughly 88% appearing once.

The chain uses TRBV5-4 and TRBJ2-3; TRBD1 is a possible D gene (6 bases). Sequencing used PBMCs or T cells enriched from blood (not recorded which). The sequence came from a young man who had recovered from COVID-19. The DNA for the CDR3 is TGTGCTATGGGGGCGCAGGTAGGAGATACGCAGTATTTT. Translating gives CAMGAQVGDTQYF.